This T cell receptor beta chain originates from a study of shared clonotypes between healthy human individuals. Study outcomes and limitations: When naive CD4 clonotypes were compared across several donors, roughly 4.9% were shared.

Clones were read by immunoSEQ multiplex PCR, and TCRdb kept only the in-frame ones, dropping some. This table holds 2 million to 2.5 million clones, about nine tenths found once. Germline V gene sequence: CDR1 LNHDA, CDR2 SQIVND (reference sequence). The CDR3 is made up of 15 amino acids. Trimming took 7 bases from V and 1 from J; bases not matched to a gene: 6. Comment on this clone: What it recognizes is unknown.

The source of this sequence is a man between 18 and 35 years old in good health. Some clones in this sample may be carry-over from other donors' samples. Material for sequencing was naive CD4+ T cells from PBMCs. This sample's subset: CD45RA+ positively selected. The rearrangement joins TRBV19 to TRBJ2-3; 9 bases match TRBD2. This CDR3 is CASKRTSVGTDTQYF. DNA of the CDR3: TGTGCCAGTAAGCGGACTAGCGTTGGCACAGATACGCAGTATTTT.